This T cell receptor beta chain derives from a study of blood T cell repertoires in COVID-19. Across the study: Acute and convalescent COVID-19 specimens originated in the United States, Italy and Spain. T cells, B-cell-depleted T cells, or PBMCs provided the cDNA or gDNA that served as material.

Germline V gene sequence: CDR1 MNHNY, CDR2 SVGAGI (reference sequence). This CDR3 region has 13 residues. The V and J ends lost 6 bases and 6 bases respectively, with 12 bases between them. Sequenced by immunoSEQ multiplex PCR; TCRdb stores in-frame clones only, minus some. This sample yields some 49,000 clones, of which roughly four fifths are seen a single time; less than 3% belongs to the top ten. The receptor was isolated from a woman aged 55-70 years with acute or convalescent COVID-19. Sequences were obtained from peripheral blood. The rearrangement uses TRBV6-6 and TRBJ1-5; D is ambiguous. DNA for the CDR3: TGTGCCAGCAGGTTTGCCCTAGGTCAGCCCCAGCATTTT. Protein: CASRFALGQPQHF.